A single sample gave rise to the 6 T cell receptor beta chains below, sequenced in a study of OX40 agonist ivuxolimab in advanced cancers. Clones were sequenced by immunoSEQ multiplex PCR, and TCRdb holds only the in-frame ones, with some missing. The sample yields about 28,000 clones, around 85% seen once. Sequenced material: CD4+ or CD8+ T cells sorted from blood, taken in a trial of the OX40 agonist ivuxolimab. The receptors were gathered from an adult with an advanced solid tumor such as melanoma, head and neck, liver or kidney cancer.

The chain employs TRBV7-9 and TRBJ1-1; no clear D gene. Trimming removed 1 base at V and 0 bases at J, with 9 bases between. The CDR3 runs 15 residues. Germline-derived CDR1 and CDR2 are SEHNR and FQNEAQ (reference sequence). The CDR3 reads CASSLVTELNTEAFF. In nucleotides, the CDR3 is TGTGCCAGCAGCTTAGTCACGGAATTGAACACTGAAGCTTTCTTT.

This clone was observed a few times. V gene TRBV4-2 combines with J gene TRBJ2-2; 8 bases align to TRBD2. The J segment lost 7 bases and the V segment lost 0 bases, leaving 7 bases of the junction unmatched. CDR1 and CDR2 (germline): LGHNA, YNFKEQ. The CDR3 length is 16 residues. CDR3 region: CASSQDWGLESGELFF. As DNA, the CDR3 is TGTGCCAGCAGCCAAGACTGGGGACTAGAGAGCGGGGAGCTGTTTTTT.

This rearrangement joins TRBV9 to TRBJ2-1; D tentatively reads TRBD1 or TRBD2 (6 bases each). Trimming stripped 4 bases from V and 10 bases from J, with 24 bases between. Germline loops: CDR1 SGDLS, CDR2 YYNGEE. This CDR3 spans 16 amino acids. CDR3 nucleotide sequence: TGTGCCAGCAGCTTATCCGGTGGGACTTTCGACAGGGAGCAGTTCTTC. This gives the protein CASSLSGGTFDREQFF.

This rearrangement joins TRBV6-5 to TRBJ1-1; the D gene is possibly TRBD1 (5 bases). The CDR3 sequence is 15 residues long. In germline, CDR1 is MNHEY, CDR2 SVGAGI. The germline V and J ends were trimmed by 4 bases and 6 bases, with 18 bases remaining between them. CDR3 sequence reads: CASSLQPGCIPEAFF. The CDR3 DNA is TGTGCCAGCAGTTTACAGCCAGGGTGTATCCCTGAAGCTTTCTTT.

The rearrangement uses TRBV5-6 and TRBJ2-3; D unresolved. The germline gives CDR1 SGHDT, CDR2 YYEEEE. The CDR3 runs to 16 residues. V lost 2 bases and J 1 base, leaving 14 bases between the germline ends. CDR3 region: CASSLGSPPGTDTQYF. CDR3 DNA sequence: TGTGCCAGCAGCTTAGGAAGTCCCCCGGGCACAGATACGCAGTATTTT.

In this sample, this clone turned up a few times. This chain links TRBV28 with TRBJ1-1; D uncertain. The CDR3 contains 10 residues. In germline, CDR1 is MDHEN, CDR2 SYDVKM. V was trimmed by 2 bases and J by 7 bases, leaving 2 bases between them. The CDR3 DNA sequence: TGTGCCAGCAGTTTAGGTGAAGCTTTCTTT. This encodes CASSLGEAFF.